The present T cell receptor beta chain was sequenced within a study of T cell responses to AZD1222 COVID-19 vaccine. Germline V CDR1 and CDR2: MGHRA, YSYEKL. V lost 0 bases and J 1 base, leaving 6 bases between the germline ends. The CDR3 is 14 amino acids. Here immunoSEQ multiplex PCR was the method, and the copy in TCRdb shows in-frame clones only, minus some. Among over 130,000 clones, over 90% were seen once, and the ten largest hold approximately 3.8%. Details on this clone: This same CDR3 is encoded by further DNA sequences in the sample.

Sample: peripheral blood, taken 28 days after the second AZD1222 dose. The TCR sequence derives from an adult who received the AZD1222 COVID-19 vaccine. V usage is TRBV4-1 and J usage is TRBJ1-1; D call uncertain. This CDR3 is CASSQEDGNTEAFF. In nucleotides, the CDR3 is TGCGCCAGCAGCCAAGAAGACGGGAACACTGAAGCTTTCTTT.